A single sample gave rise to the 18 T cell receptor beta chains below, sequenced in a study of T cells after somatic rescue of genetic block. The table came from immunoSEQ multiplex PCR; TCRdb's copy has only in-frame clones and leaves some out. The repertoire holds under 150,000 clones, with about nine tenths as singletons. Sequencing used peripheral blood mononuclear cells (PBMCs). The receptors here all came from a woman under 30.

CDR3 sequence: CASSESGAYEQYF. The CDR3 DNA follows: TGTGCCAGCAGTGAAAGTGGAGCCTACGAGCAGTACTTC. The rearrangement links TRBV2 to TRBJ2-7; D is ambiguous. The germline CDR1 and CDR2 sequences are SNHLY and FYNNEI. The V and J ends lost 2 bases and 2 bases respectively, with 7 bases between them. The CDR3 is made up of 13 amino acids.

In this sample, this clone turned up once. The chain employs TRBV2 and TRBJ1-1, with TRBD1 matching 7 bases. V lost 7 bases to trimming and J lost 10 bases; unmatched junction nucleotides: 3. CDR1 SNHLY and CDR2 FYNNEI come from the germline V gene. The CDR3 consists of 10 residues. The CDR3 reads CASIDRVAFF. The CDR3 coding sequence is TGTGCCAGCATCGACAGGGTAGCTTTCTTT.

The chain carries TRBV5-1 and TRBJ1-3, with D possibly TRBD1 on 6 matching bases. V shed 2 bases and J shed 0 bases, with 12 bases lying between them. CDR1 SGHRS and CDR2 YFSETQ come from the germline V gene. The length of the CDR3 is 16 residues. In DNA, the CDR3 is TGCGCCAGCAGCTTCAACATACAGGGCTCTGGAAACACCATATATTTT. Protein: CASSFNIQGSGNTIYF.

This chain links TRBV7-2 with TRBJ2-1; 7 bases map to TRBD2. This CDR3 is built from 17 residues. CDR1 and CDR2 from the germline V gene are SGHTA and FQGNSA. Losses at the gene ends were 3 bases for V and 0 bases for J; bases not matched to a gene: 8. This chain's CDR3 is CASSFGWRGSSYNEQFF. Written as DNA, the CDR3 is TGTGCCAGCAGCTTTGGTTGGCGGGGGAGCTCCTACAATGAGCAGTTCTTC.

The genes are TRBV6-5 and TRBJ1-5; D unclear. Between the trimmed V and J ends, which lost 2 bases and 7 bases, there was a span of 3 bases. The V gene's germline CDR1 is MNHEY and CDR2 SVGAGI. The CDR3 covers 11 residues. The CDR3 region has the DNA TGTGCCAGCAGTTACGAACAGCCCCAGCATTTT. It translates to CASSYEQPQHF.

This chain uses TRBV19 with TRBJ1-1; weak D call: TRBD1 (5 bases). Germline V gene data show CDR1 as LNHDA and CDR2 as SQIVND (reference sequence). The CDR3 loop spans 15 amino acids. V lost 5 bases to trimming and J lost 5 bases, with 18 bases between them. The CDR3 DNA reads as TGTGCCAGTAGTCGCCGGGGTGAGGGGATAACTGAAGCTTTCTTT. This translates into CASSRRGEGITEAFF.

The V gene is TRBV6-5, the J gene TRBJ2-7; weak D call: TRBD2 (5 bases). This CDR3 has 15 amino acids. Germline V gene data show CDR1 as MNHEY and CDR2 as SVGAGI. The V end was cut by 6 bases, the J end by 4 bases, with 19 bases between. The CDR3 DNA reads as TGTGCCAGCAGGCCCCCGGGATCCGAAAGGTACGAGCAGTACTTC. Translated, it gives CASRPPGSERYEQYF.

The V and J genes are TRBV7-9 and TRBJ2-5, with D perhaps given as TRBD1 or TRBD2 (5 bases each). The CDR3 covers 14 residues. CDR1 is SEHNR, CDR2 FQNEAQ, per germline (reference sequence). V lost 1 base and J 5 bases, leaving 11 bases between the germline ends. CDR3 sequence: CASSLELGVETQYF. The DNA of the CDR3 is TGTGCCAGCAGCTTAGAATTGGGGGTTGAGACCCAGTACTTC.

This chain connects TRBV4-2 to TRBJ2-7, with D possibly TRBD1 on 5 matching bases. CDR1 and CDR2 from the germline V gene are LGHNA and YNFKEQ. With 4 bases removed from V and 5 bases from J, the gap between germline ends came to 15 bases. The length of the CDR3 is 14 residues. CDR3 sequence (DNA): TGTGCCAGCAGCCCCCGTAGGGGAAGGGACGAGCAGTACTTC. The encoded protein is CASSPRRGRDEQYF.

The rearrangement joins TRBV7-9 to TRBJ2-5; 8 bases are shared with TRBD1. Trimming removed 1 base from V and 5 bases from J; junction bases left unmatched: 6. Germline V gene lookup returns CDR1 SEHNR and CDR2 FQNEAQ (reference sequence). This CDR3 has 15 residues. The CDR3 DNA is TGTGCCAGCAGCTTAGGGACAGGGAGTGCGGAGACCCAGTACTTC. Its translation: CASSLGTGSAETQYF.

The chain links TRBV7-2 to TRBJ2-7, with D possibly being TRBD1 (6 bases). Germline CDR1 and CDR2: SGHTA and FQGNSA. V was trimmed by 0 bases and J by 4 bases, leaving 7 bases between them. The CDR3 is made up of 13 amino acids. The CDR3 DNA sequence: TGTGCCAGCAGCTTAGCGGGGACATACGAGCAGTACTTC. Residues: CASSLAGTYEQYF.

Details on this clone: Compared with germline, one end of the junction differs, possibly owing to a read error. The J gene is TRBJ1-2, the V gene TRBV4-3; tentatively, D is TRBD1 (6 bases). CDR3 length: 15 residues. Germline V CDR1 and CDR2: LGHNA, YSLEER. CDR3 DNA: TGCGCCGGCAGCCAGAGGGACACGAGAACCCATGGCTACACCTTC. Protein product: CAGSQRDTRTHGYTF.

The J gene is TRBJ2-7, the V gene TRBV7-2; 7 bases match TRBD2. CDR3 size: 16 residues. V trimming: 2 bases; J trimming: 3 bases; junction bases outside the gene matches: 10. Per the germline V gene, CDR1 is SGHTA and CDR2 is FQGNSA. CDR3 sequence (DNA): TGTGCCAGCAGCTTAACCGGGGGGACCCTTATCTACGAGCAGTACTTC. Protein product: CASSLTGGTLIYEQYF.

The rearrangement joins TRBV11-3 to TRBJ1-6, with D possibly TRBD1 on 5 matching bases. Trimming removed 3 bases from V and 5 bases from J, with 11 bases in between. This CDR3 comprises 15 residues. CDR1 and CDR2 from the germline V gene are SGHNT and YENEEA. The CDR3 DNA sequence: TGTGCCAGCAGCTTCCGGGACGGTGATAATTCACCCCTCCACTTT. Protein product: CASSFRDGDNSPLHF.

The chain recombines TRBV2 with TRBJ1-6, with a tentative D call TRBD1 (5 bases). Trimming took 0 bases from V and 5 from J, leaving 14 bases between them. The CDR3 consists of 17 residues. Germline assignment: CDR1 SNHLY and CDR2 FYNNEI. CDR3 DNA sequence: TGTGCCAGCAGTGAAGCGCTCGGGGGGAATAATAATTCACCCCTCCACTTT. Its protein is CASSEALGGNNNSPLHF.

CDR3 amino acids: CAWSQGAGNYGYTF. As DNA, the CDR3 is TGTGCCTGGAGTCAAGGGGCAGGGAACTATGGCTACACCTTC. The J gene is TRBJ1-2, the V gene TRBV30, with D possibly being TRBD1 (5 bases). Trimming left V 2 bases short and J 2 bases short, with 12 bases between. The CDR3 loop spans 14 amino acids. From germline, CDR1 is GTSNPN and CDR2 SVGIG (reference sequence).

The chain's CDR3 is CASSYGAAYNSPLHF. The CDR3 DNA follows: TGTGCCAGCAGTTACGGGGCAGCGTATAATTCACCCCTCCACTTT. This chain joins TRBV6-5 and TRBJ1-6, with D possibly TRBD1 on 5 matching bases. The germline CDR1 and CDR2 sequences are MNHEY and SVGAGI. Deletions cut 2 bases from V and 4 bases from J, with 9 bases between. This CDR3 is built from 15 residues.

The rearrangement uses TRBV5-1 and TRBJ2-3; 7 bases align to TRBD2. CDR1 SGHRS and CDR2 YFSETQ come from the germline V gene. V shed 0 bases and J 7 bases; nucleotides not matched to a gene: 8. The CDR3 length is 15 residues. This CDR3 reads CASSLVSSGAYTQYF. CDR3 DNA sequence: TGCGCCAGCAGCTTGGTTTCGAGCGGGGCCTATACGCAGTATTTT. The variable domain in full, with the rest retrieved from reference TRBV5-1 and TRBJ2-3, is KAGVTQTPRYLIKTRGQQVTLSCSPISGHRSVSWYQQTPGQGLQFLFEYFSETQRNKGNFPGRFSGRQFSNSRSEMNVSTLELGDSALYLCASSLVSSGAYTQYFGPGTRLTVL.